This T cell receptor beta chain originates from a study of lymphopenia after photon versus proton radiotherapy. The study, taken as a whole, reports: Proton therapy kept repertoires fairly stable, unlike photons, which gained effector/memory cells. Better survival with proton therapy was suggested as possible, not demonstrated.

Looked up from germline, CDR1 is GTSNPN and CDR2 is SVGIG (reference sequence). The CDR3 consists of 13 residues. Trimming removed 7 bases at V and 2 bases at J, with 11 bases between. Generated by immunoSEQ multiplex PCR, the TCRdb table keeps only in-frame clones and is missing some. The sample includes around 50,000 clones, less than 85% of them seen just once. In the case of this clone: Its antigen is undetermined.

The V call is TRBV30, the J call TRBJ1-4; D is unresolved. This clonotype originated in a man aged 55 to 69 with pancreatic cancer. This material consisted of peripheral blood, taken from a patient treated with proton-based radiotherapy. The CDR3: CASSRQTNEKLFF. In DNA form, the CDR3 reads TGTGCCTCCAGCCGGCAGACTAATGAAAAACTGTTTTTT. The variable domain in full, completed from reference TRBV30 and TRBJ1-4, reads SQTIHQWPATLVQPVGSPLSLECTVEGTSNPNLYWYRQAAGRGLQLLFYSVGIGQISSEVPQNLSASRPQDRQFILSSKKLLLSDSGFYLCASSRQTNEKLFFGSGTQLSVL.